This TCR beta chain was documented in a study of graft-versus-host responses after intestinal transplantation. Clones were read by immunoSEQ multiplex PCR, and TCRdb kept only the in-frame ones, dropping some. The sample yields 9,900 or so clones, 80% to 95% seen once. Unmatched junction bases numbered 9, after V lost 3 bases and J lost 4 bases. The CDR3 has 16 amino acids. CDR1 and CDR2 (germline): MNHEY, SMNVEV (reference sequence). The source of this sequence is a human patient who received an intestinal transplant, so some T cells may come from the graft donor. The sequencing used PBMCs, collected roughly 45 days after intestinal transplantation. V is TRBV27 and J is TRBJ1-3; 7 bases are a match to TRBD1. In DNA, the CDR3 is TGTGCCAGCAGTTTTACAGGGGACTTGGCGGGAAACACCATATATTTT. Encoded protein: CASSFTGDLAGNTIYF.